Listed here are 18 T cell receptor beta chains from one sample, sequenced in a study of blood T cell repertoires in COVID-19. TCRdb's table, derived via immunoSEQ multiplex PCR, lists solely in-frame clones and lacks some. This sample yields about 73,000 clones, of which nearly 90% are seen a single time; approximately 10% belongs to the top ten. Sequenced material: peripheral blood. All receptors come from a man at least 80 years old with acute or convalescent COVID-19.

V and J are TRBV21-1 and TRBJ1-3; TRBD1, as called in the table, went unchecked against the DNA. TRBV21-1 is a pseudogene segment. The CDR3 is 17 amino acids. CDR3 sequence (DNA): TGTGCCAGCAGCGACCGCCGGGACAGGTCTCGCGGAAACACCATATATTTT. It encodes CASSDRRDRSRGNTIYF.

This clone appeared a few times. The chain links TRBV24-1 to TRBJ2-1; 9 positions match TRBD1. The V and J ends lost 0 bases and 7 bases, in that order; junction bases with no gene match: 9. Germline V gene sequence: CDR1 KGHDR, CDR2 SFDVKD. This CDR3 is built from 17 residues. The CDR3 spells CATSDLQLGQGRNEQFF. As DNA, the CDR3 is TGTGCCACCAGTGATTTGCAATTAGGACAGGGGAGGAATGAGCAGTTCTTC.

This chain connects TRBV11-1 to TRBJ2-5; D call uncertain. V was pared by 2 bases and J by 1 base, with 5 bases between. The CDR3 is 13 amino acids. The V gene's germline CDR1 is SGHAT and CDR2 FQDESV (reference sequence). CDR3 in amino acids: CASSLLSQETQYF. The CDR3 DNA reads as TGTGCCAGCAGCTTACTCAGCCAAGAGACCCAGTACTTC.

This CDR3 reads CASSLGAGKNYGYTF. DNA for the CDR3: TGTGCCAGCAGCTTGGGGGCAGGGAAGAACTATGGCTACACCTTC. The chain uses TRBV7-3 and TRBJ1-2; TRBD1 might be the D (6 bases). CDR1 SGHTA and CDR2 FQGTGA come from the germline V gene. CDR3 length equals 15 residues. V lost 3 bases and J lost 2, with 13 bases in between.

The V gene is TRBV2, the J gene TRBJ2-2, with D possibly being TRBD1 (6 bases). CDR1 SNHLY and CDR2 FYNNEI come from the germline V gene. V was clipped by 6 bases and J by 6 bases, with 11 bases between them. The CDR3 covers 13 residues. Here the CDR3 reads CASRQGGAGELFF. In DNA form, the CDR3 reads TGTGCCAGCAGACAGGGTGGGGCCGGGGAGCTGTTTTTT.

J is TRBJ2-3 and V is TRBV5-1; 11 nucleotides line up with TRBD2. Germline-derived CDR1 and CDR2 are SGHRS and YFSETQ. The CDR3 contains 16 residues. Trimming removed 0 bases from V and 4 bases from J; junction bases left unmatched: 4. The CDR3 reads CASSLGLAGGSDTQYF. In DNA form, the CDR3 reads TGCGCCAGCAGCTTGGGGCTAGCGGGAGGTTCAGATACGCAGTATTTT.

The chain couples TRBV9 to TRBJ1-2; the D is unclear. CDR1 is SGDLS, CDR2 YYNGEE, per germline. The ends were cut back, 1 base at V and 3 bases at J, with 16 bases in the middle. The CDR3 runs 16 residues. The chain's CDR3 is CASSVTPNSGYYGYTF. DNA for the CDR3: TGTGCCAGCAGCGTAACCCCGAACTCGGGGTACTATGGCTACACCTTC.

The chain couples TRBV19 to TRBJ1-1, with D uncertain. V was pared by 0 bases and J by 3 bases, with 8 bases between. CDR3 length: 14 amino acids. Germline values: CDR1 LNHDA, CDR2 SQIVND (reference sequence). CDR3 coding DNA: TGTGCCAGTAGTATAGAGACGGGGTACACTGAAGCTTTCTTT. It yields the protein CASSIETGYTEAFF.

CDR3 in amino acids: CASSVVQVPEAFF. The CDR3 nucleotides are TGTGCCAGCAGCGTAGTTCAGGTTCCTGAAGCTTTCTTT. The chain joins TRBV9 to TRBJ1-1; no clear D. With 0 bases removed from V and 6 bases from J, the gap between germline ends came to 9 bases. CDR3 length equals 13 residues. Looked up from germline, CDR1 is SGDLS and CDR2 is YYNGEE. Variable domain in full (rest from reference TRBV9 and TRBJ1-1): DSGVTQTPKHLITATGQRVTLRCSPRSGDLSVYWYQQSLDQGLQFLIQYYNGEERAKGNILERFSAQQFPDLHSELNLSSLELGDSALYFCASSVVQVPEAFFGQGTRLTVV.

CDR3 coding DNA: TGTGCCAGCAGCTTTAGCGGGGGAATCACAGATACGCAGTATTTT. This gives the protein CASSFSGGITDTQYF. V is TRBV11-3 and J is TRBJ2-3; 9 bases are shared with TRBD2. The CDR3 contains 15 residues. Germline-derived CDR1 and CDR2 are SGHNT and YENEEA. After removal of 3 bases from V and 2 bases from J, the junction contained 3 bases not matched to a gene.

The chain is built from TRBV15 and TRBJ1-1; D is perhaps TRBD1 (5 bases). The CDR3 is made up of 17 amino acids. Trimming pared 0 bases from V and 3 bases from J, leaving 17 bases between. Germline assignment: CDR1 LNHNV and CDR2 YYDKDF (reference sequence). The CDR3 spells CATSRDLRGGKDTEAFF. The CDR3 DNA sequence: TGTGCCACCAGCAGAGATCTCCGGGGGGGGAAGGACACTGAAGCTTTCTTT.

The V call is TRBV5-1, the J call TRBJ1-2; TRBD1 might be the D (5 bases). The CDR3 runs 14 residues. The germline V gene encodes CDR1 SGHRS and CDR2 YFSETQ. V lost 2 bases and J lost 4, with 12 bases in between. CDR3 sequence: CASSFNGGIYGYTF. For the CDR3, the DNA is TGCGCCAGCAGCTTTAACGGGGGGATCTATGGCTACACCTTC.

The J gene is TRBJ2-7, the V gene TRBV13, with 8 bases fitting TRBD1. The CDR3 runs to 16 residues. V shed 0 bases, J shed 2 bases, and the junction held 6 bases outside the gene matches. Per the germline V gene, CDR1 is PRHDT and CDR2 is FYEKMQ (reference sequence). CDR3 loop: CASSLGGQGNPYEQYF. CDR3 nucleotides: TGTGCCAGCAGCTTAGGAGGACAGGGAAATCCCTACGAGCAGTACTTC. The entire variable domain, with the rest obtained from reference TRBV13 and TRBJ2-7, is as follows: AAGVIQSPRHLIKEKRETATLKCYPIPRHDTVYWYQQGPGQDPQFLISFYEKMQSDKGSIPDRFSAQQFSDYHSELNMSSLELGDSALYFCASSLGGQGNPYEQYFGPGTRLTVT.

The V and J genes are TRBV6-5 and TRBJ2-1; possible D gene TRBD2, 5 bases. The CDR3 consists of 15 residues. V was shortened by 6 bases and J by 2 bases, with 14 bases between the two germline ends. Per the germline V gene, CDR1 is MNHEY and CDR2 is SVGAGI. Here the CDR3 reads CASSPLGSAYNEQFF. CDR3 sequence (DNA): TGTGCCAGCAGCCCCCTAGGGAGCGCCTACAATGAGCAGTTCTTC.

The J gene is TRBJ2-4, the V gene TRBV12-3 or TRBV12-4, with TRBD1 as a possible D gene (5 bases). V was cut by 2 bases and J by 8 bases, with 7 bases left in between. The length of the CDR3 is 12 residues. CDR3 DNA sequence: TGTGCCAGCAGTTTACAGGGCGACATTCAGTACTTC. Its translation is CASSLQGDIQYF.

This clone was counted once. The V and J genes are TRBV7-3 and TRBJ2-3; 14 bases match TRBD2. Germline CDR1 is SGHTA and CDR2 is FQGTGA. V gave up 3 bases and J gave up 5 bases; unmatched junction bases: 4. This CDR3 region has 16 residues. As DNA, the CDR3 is TGTGCCAGCAGCTTGACTAGCGGGGGGGCAGGAGATACGCAGTATTTT. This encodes CASSLTSGGAGDTQYF.

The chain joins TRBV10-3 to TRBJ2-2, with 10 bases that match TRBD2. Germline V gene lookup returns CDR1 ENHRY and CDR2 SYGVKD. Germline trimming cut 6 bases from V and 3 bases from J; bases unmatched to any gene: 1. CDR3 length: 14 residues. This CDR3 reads CAISGLADTGELFF. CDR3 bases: TGTGCCATCAGCGGACTAGCGGACACCGGGGAGCTGTTTTTT.

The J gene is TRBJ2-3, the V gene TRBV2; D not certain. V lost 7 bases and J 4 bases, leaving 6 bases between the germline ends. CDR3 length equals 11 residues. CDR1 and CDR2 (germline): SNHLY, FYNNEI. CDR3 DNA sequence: TGTGCCAGCAACAAACCAGATACGCAGTATTTT. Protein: CASNKPDTQYF.